This T cell receptor beta chain emerged from a study of cytomegalovirus exposure and HLA in healthy donors. About this clone itself: Its antigen is unidentified.

The study ran its PCR with 60 Vbeta and 13 Jbeta primers. Profiling relied on immunoSEQ multiplex PCR, and the TCRdb table lists in-frame clones only, not all of them. The data contain over 200,000 clones, around 79% of them seen just once; the ten biggest clones take up approximately 1.8%. In germline, CDR1 is LNHDA, CDR2 SQIVND (reference sequence). V gave up 4 bases and J gave up 5 bases; unmatched junction bases: 9. The CDR3 totals 17 residues. Findings and caveats of the study: The dataset shows that most TCR sequences were rare, while some public TCRs occurred in many donors.

The sample taken for sequencing was PBMCs. V usage is TRBV19 and J usage is TRBJ2-2; 11 bases are shared with TRBD1. The sequence came from a male donor in good health and CMV-seronegative. The CDR3 DNA sequence: TGTGCCAGTAGTACCGACCCGGACAGGGGGCGTACCGGGGAGCTGTTTTTT. It encodes CASSTDPDRGRTGELFF.